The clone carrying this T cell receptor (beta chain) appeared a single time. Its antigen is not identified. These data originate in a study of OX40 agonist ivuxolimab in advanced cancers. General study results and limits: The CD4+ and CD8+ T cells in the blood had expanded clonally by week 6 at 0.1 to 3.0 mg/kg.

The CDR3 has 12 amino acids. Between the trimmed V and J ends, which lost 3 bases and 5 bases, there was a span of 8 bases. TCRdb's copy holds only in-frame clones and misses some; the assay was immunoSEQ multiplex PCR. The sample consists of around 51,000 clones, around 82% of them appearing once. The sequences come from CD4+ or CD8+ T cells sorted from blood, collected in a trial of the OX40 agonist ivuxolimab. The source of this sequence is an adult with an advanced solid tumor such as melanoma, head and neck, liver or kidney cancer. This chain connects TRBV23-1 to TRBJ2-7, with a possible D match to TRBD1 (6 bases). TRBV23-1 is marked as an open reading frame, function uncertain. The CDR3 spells CASSQGANEQYF. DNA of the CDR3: TGCGCCAGCAGTCAGGGGGCCAACGAGCAGTACTTC.